This TCR beta chain appears in the sequencing data of a study of T cells expressing NK-cell markers. TCRdb reanalyzed the 5' RACE reads, giving one entry per CDR3 protein sequence and no DNA. This sample's table reports roughly 380,000 distinct CDR3 sequences. Germline lookup yields CDR1 SGHTA and CDR2 FQGNSA. The CDR3 is made up of 13 amino acids. Sequenced: blood T cells: a sorted CD56 or NKG2C T cell subset, CD4+ or CD8+ T cells, or bulk PBMC T cells (not recorded which). This chain uses TRBV7-2 with TRBJ1-1; absent DNA, TCRdb's TRBD1 call cannot be checked. The clonotype was recovered from a man aged 18-70 years in good health. CDR3: CASQTGANTEAFF.